Given below is one T cell receptor beta chain in context. The antigen is undetermined. The entry originates in a study of persistence of HIV-infected CD4 T cells. The immunoSEQ assay was version 4, run in survey mode. Sequencing was performed with immunoSEQ multiplex PCR; in TCRdb, only in-frame clones are kept and a portion is missing. The sample includes around 24,000 clones, 74% of them seen just once. An overlapping HIV-1 Gag peptide pool stimulated these cells at 0.95 to 1 ug/peptide/mL. Sorting of responding CD4+ T cells relied on upregulated CD40 ligand together with CD69. With 2 bases removed from V and 9 bases from J, the gap between germline ends came to 12 bases. Germline-derived CDR1 and CDR2 are SGHRS and YFSETQ. CDR3 length: 14 amino acids.

The sequencing used CD4+ T cells sorted from PBMCs after roughly 18-hour stimulation, collected from a patient who received antiretroviral therapy. The rearrangement joins TRBV5-1 to TRBJ1-6; D is undetermined. This TCR derives from an adult man with HIV who was CMV-seropositive. This CDR3 is CASSLYDTGSPLHF. CDR3 nucleotides: TGCGCCAGCAGCTTATACGATACGGGTTCACCCCTCCACTTT. Filled out from reference TRBV5-1 and TRBJ1-6, the complete variable domain reads KAGVTQTPRYLIKTRGQQVTLSCSPISGHRSVSWYQQTPGQGLQFLFEYFSETQRNKGNFPGRFSGRQFSNSRSEMNVSTLELGDSALYLCASSLYDTGSPLHFGNGTRLTVT.